These 7 T cell receptor beta chains were sequenced from one sample in a study of control samples from healthy donors and cancer patients. TCRdb keeps only in-frame clones here, not all; method: immunoSEQ multiplex PCR. This table has tens of thousands of clones, roughly 87% appearing once. The specimen sequenced was PBMCs. Receptors were obtained from a man aged 35 to 55 with colorectal cancer.

The chain couples TRBV7-9 to TRBJ1-1; D remains ambiguous. Germline loops: CDR1 SEHNR, CDR2 FQNEAQ (reference sequence). With 3 bases removed from V and 0 bases from J, the gap between germline ends came to 8 bases. The CDR3 has 14 residues. The DNA of the CDR3 is TGTGCCAGCAGCTTTACAGCTGTGAACACTGAAGCTTTCTTT. Encoded protein: CASSFTAVNTEAFF.

The rearrangement joins TRBV12-5 to TRBJ2-3, with 8 bases fitting TRBD2. This CDR3 spans 15 amino acids. Trimming removed 6 bases from V and 3 bases from J; junction bases left unmatched: 8. Germline-derived CDR1 and CDR2 are LGHNT and FRNRAP. The CDR3: CASGGGASGTDTQYF. For the CDR3, the DNA is TGTGCTAGTGGCGGGGGGGCTAGCGGGACAGATACGCAGTATTTT.

The J gene is TRBJ2-7, the V gene TRBV7-9, with 14 bases that match TRBD2. J lost 1 base, V lost 5 bases, and 1 base had no gene match. Germline values: CDR1 SEHNR, CDR2 FQNEAQ (reference sequence). The CDR3 spans 15 residues. DNA of the CDR3: TGTGCCAGCAGCGGGACTAGCGGGGGTTCCTACGAGCAGTACTTC. This gives the protein CASSGTSGGSYEQYF. The variable domain in full, completed from reference TRBV7-9 and TRBJ2-7, reads DTGVSQNPRHKITKRGQNVTFRCDPISEHNRLYWYRQTLGQGPEFLTYFQNEAQLEKSRLLSDRFSAERPKGSFSTLEIQRTEQGDSAMYLCASSGTSGGSYEQYFGPGTRLTVT.

This chain joins TRBV4-3 and TRBJ2-7, with 8 bases identical to TRBD2. CDR1 is LGHNA and CDR2 is YSLEER in the germline V gene. The CDR3 totals 15 residues. Losses at the gene ends were 1 base for V and 2 bases for J; bases not matched to a gene: 4. The CDR3 DNA sequence: TGCGCCAGCAGCCAAGTAGCGGGACCTACCTACGAGCAGTACTTC. Its protein product is CASSQVAGPTYEQYF.

CDR3 residues: CASSAGTAAGNTIYF. CDR3 in DNA: TGTGCCAGCAGCGCCGGGACCGCCGCTGGAAACACCATATATTTT. This chain joins TRBV5-4 and TRBJ1-3; a weak D match, TRBD1 (5 bases). This CDR3 has 15 amino acids. V lost 4 bases, J lost 2 bases, and 13 bases lay in between. Per the germline V gene, CDR1 is SGHNT and CDR2 is YYREEE (reference sequence).

The V call is TRBV4-1, the J call TRBJ1-3; 7 bases agree with TRBD1. CDR1 is MGHRA and CDR2 is YSYEKL in the germline V gene. V lost 4 bases, J lost 9 bases, and 21 bases stayed unmatched. The CDR3 consists of 18 residues. The CDR3 DNA reads as TGCGCCAGCAGCCCCGCTCCGGGACAGCCTGAGTATTGGACCACCATATATTTT. Translating gives CASSPAPGQPEYWTTIYF.

This chain joins TRBV4-1 and TRBJ2-3; the D gene could be TRBD1 or TRBD2 (6 bases each). The CDR3 contains 16 residues. V gave up 0 bases and J gave up 6 bases, with 16 bases separating them. Germline V lookup: CDR1 MGHRA, CDR2 YSYEKL. The CDR3 region is CASSQEGADRGDTQYF. The DNA of the CDR3 is TGCGCCAGCAGCCAAGAGGGGGCGGACCGGGGGGATACGCAGTATTTT.